The entry below gives a single T cell receptor (beta chain) sequence along with its context. Its antigen target is currently unknown. Base-call qualities are not available, and no considerably larger clone is one nucleotide away. Enrollment excluded patients who had received neoadjuvant chemotherapy or who had no clinical information. All of the TCR-sequenced cases shown were male, and each had a subtotal esophagectomy with 2- or 3-field lymphadenectomy. RNA was extracted from bulk tumor tissue sections with a Qiagen AllPrep kit, without T-cell sorting. Until RNA extraction, small sections of tumor tissue removed at surgery were kept in RNAlater reagent at -80 degrees C. The source of the sample is a study of esophageal squamous cell carcinoma tumors (dated by TCRdb to the early 2020s). General notes on the study: Principal component analysis with K-means clustering of immunohistochemical values for T-cell and checkpoint markers was used to divide patients into immuno relation high and low groups. The goal of the study was to evaluate both the diversity of the TCR repertoire and the shared TCR repertoires of T cells inside the tumor environment of esophageal squamous cell carcinoma. TCR sequencing was performed on 10 or so patients, consisting of five randomly selected high immuno relation cases and five background-matched low immuno relation cases. A wider cohort of 50 to 55 surgically treated esophageal squamous cell carcinoma patients in Japan was included, comprising 21 high and 30 or so low immuno relation cases. The 10 or so cases yielded more than 1.5 million total TCRalpha reads and over a million total TCRbeta reads, and approximately 32,000 and 35,000 of those reads, respectively, were unique. The paper's findings and limits, for the study overall: TCRalpha and TCRbeta chains were sequenced separately, so chain pairing and recognized antigens remained unknown. Because TCRalphabeta repertoire variation was large, shared V|J recombination candidates may have been selected by chance. Approximately 27 TRAV|TRAJ and about two dozen TRBV|TRBJ combinations, including TRAV13-1|TRAJ22 and TRBV7-9|TRBJ2-7, appeared to be shared among high immuno relation cases. A single dominant TCRalpha VJ recombination with apparently reduced TCRalpha diversity was observed in about 30% of the 10 cases. Only a few cases were included in the TCR repertoire analysis, and no investigation at the CDR3 clonotype level was performed. The high immuno relation group had higher significant repertoire counts, although the two groups did not differ in total TCR repertoire counts.

The protocol used for the library was 5' RACE. PCR with KAPA HiFi used TCRalpha or TCRbeta constant-region primers plus a P20EA primer, followed by nested second PCR with CA2 or CB2. TCR genes were amplified by unbiased adaptor ligation RT-PCR, with reverse transcription by Superscript III and a polyT18-containing BSL-18E primer. After second-strand synthesis and blunting, the P10EA/P20EA adaptor was ligated to the cDNA 5' end, followed by NotI digestion. For both the first and second PCRs, 15 to 25 cycles of 98 degrees C for 20 s, 65 degrees C for 30 s and 72 degrees C for 1 min were run. The Nextera XT Index kit v2 Set A was used to index the amplicons, which were pooled in equimolar amounts and quantified with a Qubit 2.0 Fluorometer. For sequencing, the Illumina MiSeq platform generated 2x300 bp paired-end reads. As for the authors' bioinformatics: Using Repertoire Genesis software ver.1.0, reads were assigned to V and J genes based on the highest identity to IMGT reference sequences. CDR3 was defined from Cys104 to Phe118 plus Gly119 and translated, and unique sequence reads were defined by distinct V, J and CDR3 amino acids. Shared V|J combinations were selected when significance was reached in both a Fisher's exact test in edgeR and a Mann Whitney U test. After singletons were removed and 500 repertoire combinations were bootstrapped, the repertoire dissimilarity index was calculated with the R rdi package. TCRdb applied fastp at Q25 and MiXCR to the public reads, then kept only in-frame beta chains. Every entry covers one CDR3 protein and lists the most common genes and DNA from its rows. TCRdb assigned the V and J calls; the authors' analysis was not used. The table for this sample lists about 39 distinct CDR3 sequences.

V lost 4 bases and J lost 2 bases; the stretch between them is 15 bases long. The CDR3 numbers 15 residues from cysteine through phenylalanine. Of the read, only the CDR3 DNA is kept; its 45 bases are in frame from base 1. CDR1 and CDR2, per the germline V gene (reference sequence), are PRHDT and FYEKMQ. The specimen sequenced was tumor tissue. The sequence is built from TRBV13 and TRBJ2-7, with no D gene named confidently. This TCR was sampled from a man aged 45 to 79 with esophageal squamous cell carcinoma. The CDR3: CASSSPRRPPYEQYF. The DNA sequence is as follows: TGTGCCAGCAGCTCCCCACGGCGCCCTCCCTACGAGCAGTACTTC. Joined to the reference TRBV13 and TRBJ2-7 proteins, this CDR3 gives the full variable domain: AAGVIQSPRHLIKEKRETATLKCYPIPRHDTVYWYQQGPGQDPQFLISFYEKMQSDKGSIPDRFSAQQFSDYHSELNMSSLELGDSALYFCASSSPRRPPYEQYFGPGTRLTVT.